The 17 T cell receptor beta chains in this list originate from one sample, sequenced in a study of blood T cell repertoires in COVID-19. Data came from immunoSEQ multiplex PCR; TCRdb stores just in-frame clones and leaves some out. The table lists 110,000 or so clones, 81% of them singletons. The sample taken for sequencing was peripheral blood. These receptors were taken from a man in his fifties with acute or convalescent COVID-19.

This clone was seen more than once but under ten times. The CDR3 DNA reads TGTGCCAGCAGTGACAGTTTCGACTCACCCCTCCACTTT. Amino acids: CASSDSFDSPLHF. The J gene is TRBJ1-6, the V gene TRBV12-3 or TRBV12-4, with D possibly TRBD1 on 5 matching bases. The CDR3 has 13 amino acids. V lost 5 bases and J 10 bases, leaving 12 bases between the germline ends.

The chain links TRBV5-4 to TRBJ1-2; D is unresolved. The CDR3 consists of 12 residues. Trimming cost V 1 base and J 7 bases, with 8 bases left between them. In germline, CDR1 is SGHNT, CDR2 YYREEE (reference sequence). CDR3 sequence (DNA): TGTGCCAGCAGCTTGTCGACTGGTGGCTACACCTTC. Protein sequence: CASSLSTGGYTF.

The chain employs TRBV28 and TRBJ1-2; 10 bases agree with TRBD1. The junction had 7 bases not matched to a gene; V was cut back by 6 bases and J by 9 bases. This CDR3 comprises 13 residues. Per germline, CDR1 MDHEN and CDR2 SYDVKM. CDR3 DNA: TGTGCCAGCAGCCTGGGACAGGGGAGCAGCTACACCTTC. Translating gives CASSLGQGSSYTF.

At least ten counts were recorded for this clone. The V gene is TRBV24-1, the J gene TRBJ1-1; D gene unclear. The CDR3 is made up of 13 amino acids. CDR1 and CDR2 from the germline V gene are KGHDR and SFDVKD. V lost 1 base to trimming and J lost 6 bases, with 8 bases between them. The CDR3 sequence is CATSDFSGAEAFF. CDR3 in DNA: TGTGCCACCAGTGATTTCTCCGGGGCTGAAGCTTTCTTT.

The chain links TRBV5-1 to TRBJ1-1, with a tentative D call TRBD1 (5 bases). Looked up from germline, CDR1 is SGHRS and CDR2 is YFSETQ. The CDR3 is made up of 13 amino acids. Deletions cut 4 bases from V and 6 bases from J, with 13 bases between. CDR3 DNA: TGCGCCAGCAGCCCTACAGGTTTCGCTGAAGCTTTCTTT. Residues: CASSPTGFAEAFF.

This clone was detected a few times. The chain couples TRBV6-1 to TRBJ2-5; TRBD2 agrees at 14 bases. The CDR3 consists of 17 residues. Looked up from germline, CDR1 is MNHNS and CDR2 is SASEGT. V was clipped by 1 base and J by 3 bases; unmatched bases: 4. CDR3: CASSEVGTSGGEETQYF. The DNA for the CDR3 is TGTGCCAGCAGTGAAGTCGGGACTAGCGGGGGCGAAGAGACCCAGTACTTC.

The V and J genes are TRBV10-2 and TRBJ1-3; no firm D call. This CDR3 comprises 12 residues. Trimming took off 2 bases at V and 4 bases at J, with 3 bases between the two ends. CDR1 and CDR2 (germline): WSHSY, SAAADI. CDR3: CASSEQGNTIYF. The CDR3 DNA sequence: TGCGCCAGCAGTGAGCAGGGAAACACCATATATTTT.

The gene calls are TRBV19 and TRBJ2-2; 9 positions agree with TRBD2. Germline V gene lookup returns CDR1 LNHDA and CDR2 SQIVND (reference sequence). Trimming took 4 bases from V and 7 from J; bases not matched to a gene: 4. The CDR3 consists of 14 residues. This CDR3 reads CASSTSGEGGELFF. CDR3 coding DNA: TGTGCCAGTAGTACTAGCGGGGAAGGCGGGGAGCTGTTTTTT.

The rearrangement uses TRBV4-1 and TRBJ1-4; D call uncertain. The CDR3 contains 15 residues. The germline gives CDR1 MGHRA, CDR2 YSYEKL. V lost 4 bases and J lost 4, with 13 bases in between. The CDR3 DNA follows: TGCGCCAGCAGCCCCCGGGAGGGCGGTAATGAAAAACTGTTTTTT. This encodes CASSPREGGNEKLFF.

The chain recombines TRBV2 with TRBJ1-6; D is unclear. Trimming shortened V by 7 bases and J by 10 bases, and 14 bases separated the two germline ends. The CDR3 runs 13 residues. Germline CDR1 and CDR2: SNHLY and FYNNEI. CDR3 protein: CASKVEARSPLHF. In DNA form, the CDR3 reads TGTGCCAGCAAGGTGGAGGCGAGGTCACCCCTCCACTTT.

The chain carries TRBV25-1 and TRBJ2-7; TRBD2 matches 12 bases. V trimming: 6 bases; J trimming: 5 bases; junction bases outside the gene matches: 8. The CDR3 is made up of 15 amino acids. The germline V gene has CDR1 MGHDK and CDR2 SYGVNS. In nucleotides, the CDR3 is TGTGCCAGCAGATCTAGCGGGGGGGCCTTCAACGAGCAGTACTTC. Amino acids: CASRSSGGAFNEQYF.

The V call is TRBV9, the J call TRBJ2-1; D is unclear. The CDR3 spans 12 residues. Trimming took off 0 bases at V and 8 bases at J, with 6 bases between the two ends. CDR1 is SGDLS, CDR2 YYNGEE, per germline. CDR3 in amino acids: CASSVAVHEQFF. The DNA for the CDR3 is TGTGCCAGCAGCGTAGCAGTTCATGAGCAGTTCTTC.

The chain joins TRBV29-1 to TRBJ2-7, with D uncertain. Per germline, CDR1 SQVTM and CDR2 ANQGSEA. This CDR3 region has 13 residues. V lost 0 bases to trimming and J lost 1 base, with 7 bases between them. CDR3 in DNA: TGCAGCGTTGAAGATCGAGGTTCCTACGAGCAGTACTTC. It codes for CSVEDRGSYEQYF.

This clone was seen more than once but under ten times. The DNA for the CDR3 is TGTGCCAGCAGCCAAGATGACAGAAACACTGAAGCTTTCTTT. As protein: CASSQDDRNTEAFF. The chain recombines TRBV3-1 (or the pseudogene TRBV3-2) with TRBJ1-1, with a weak D call TRBD1 (5 bases). Germline V gives CDR1 LGHDT, CDR2 YNNKEL (reference sequence). This CDR3 comprises 14 residues. Trimming removed 0 bases from V and 2 bases from J, with 7 bases in between.

The rearrangement uses TRBV3-1 (or the pseudogene TRBV3-2) and TRBJ2-1, with 8 bases that match TRBD1. Looked up from germline, CDR1 is LGHDT and CDR2 is YNNKEL (reference sequence). The V and J ends lost 3 bases and 10 bases, in that order; junction bases with no gene match: 5. This CDR3 is built from 13 residues. The CDR3 DNA reads TGTGCCAGCAGCCACGGACAGGGCCGGGAGCAGTTCTTC. Amino acids: CASSHGQGREQFF.

The chain has TRBV10-3 and TRBJ2-1; tentatively, D is TRBD2 (5 bases). Germline assignment: CDR1 ENHRY and CDR2 SYGVKD. V was pared by 4 bases and J by 0 bases, with 10 bases between. The CDR3 extends over 15 amino acids. The CDR3 DNA reads TGTGCCATCAGTGGTCATCGGGGCTCCTACAATGAGCAGTTCTTC. It specifies CAISGHRGSYNEQFF.

The rearrangement links TRBV9 to TRBJ1-6; no reliable D call. Between the trimmed V and J ends, which lost 4 bases and 8 bases, there was a span of 16 bases. The CDR3 covers 15 residues. CDR1 and CDR2 (germline): SGDLS, YYNGEE. For the CDR3, the DNA is TGTGCCAGCAGCCCCCGTGTGGGAGGAGATTCACCCCTCCACTTT. Its translation is CASSPRVGGDSPLHF.